A selection of T cell receptor beta chains follows, all from one sample in a study of OX40 agonist ivuxolimab in advanced cancers. TCRdb's table, derived via immunoSEQ multiplex PCR, lists solely in-frame clones and lacks some. The sample has 80,000 to 95,000 clones; 91% are singletons. Sequenced here: CD4+ or CD8+ T cells sorted from blood, sampled in a trial of the OX40 agonist ivuxolimab. These receptors were taken from an adult with an advanced solid tumor such as melanoma, head and neck, liver or kidney cancer. Both conserved end residues are trimmed from each CDR3.

CDR3 length	V gene	J gene	CDR3 protein
10	TRBV29-1	TRBJ2-1	SVEETSNEQF
16	TRBV13	TRBJ1-3	ASSSDSGRALSGNTIY
12	TRBV6-1	TRBJ2-5	ASLWDRGGETQY
12	TRBV5-6	TRBJ2-7	ASSLDRDSYEQY
9	TRBV7-9	TRBJ2-1	ASTLTGEQF
12	TRBV10-1	TRBJ2-2	ASSRQGKTGELF
12	TRBV18	TRBJ2-7	ASSPTDGSYEQY
10	TRBV10-3	TRBJ2-1	AISAGGIEQF
12	TRBV6-1	TRBJ1-3	ASSDRDPGNTIY
9	TRBV30	TRBJ1-2	AWWGRDGYT
13	TRBV2	TRBJ2-7	ASSESGLAGYEQY
12	TRBV15	TRBJ1-5	ATSRGGSNQPQH
12	TRBV6-6	TRBJ2-4	ASRYLQGSDIQY
13	TRBV19	TRBJ2-5	ASSQAGRLQETQY
13	TRBV7-9	TRBJ1-1	ASSLLGQGVGEAF
13	TRBV5-6	TRBJ2-5	ASSPLEGRQETQY
11	TRBV27	TRBJ1-5	ASSLSRAQPQH
12	TRBV4-1	TRBJ1-2	ASRGRMANYGYT
13	TRBV28	TRBJ1-4	ASSSPQGGNEKLF
12	TRBV7-6	TRBJ2-7	ASSSGGGHYEQY
11	TRBV5-1	TRBJ1-2	ASRRDGNPGYT
15	TRBV28	TRBJ1-5	ASSHYAATGSNQPQH
13	TRBV25-1	TRBJ2-2	ASSRGLATTGELF
11	TRBV18	TRBJ1-5	ASSPGSDQPQH
13	TRBV6-1	TRBJ2-7	ASSEAAGGVYEQY
14	TRBV21-1	TRBJ1-4	ASSDRQGASREKLF
10	TRBV18	TRBJ2-2	ASSPNTGELF
13	TRBV5-4	TRBJ2-7	ASSQDLAGSYEQY
10	TRBV7-9	TRBJ1-2	ASSLRPYGYT
9	TRBV4-1	TRBJ1-1	ASSQRSRAF
12	TRBV6-5	TRBJ2-1	ASSYTGSYNEQF
11	TRBV29-1	TRBJ2-7	SVRSGSDYEQY
13	TRBV5-1	-	ASSLGLAETYEQY
14	TRBV4-2	TRBJ1-4	ASSQERSRGFEKLF
9	TRBV19	TRBJ2-5	PSHPGETQY
10	TRBV10-3	TRBJ2-2	AISGNTGELF
13	TRBV11-2	-	ASSPRQGPMYEQY
14	TRBV7-9	TRBJ2-7	ASSGGDRETPYEQY
10	TRBV5-6	TRBJ2-1	ASSLATNEQF
11	TRBV27	TRBJ2-7	ASSVDIDYEQY
13	TRBV18	TRBJ2-7	ASSPGNRGSYEQY
17	TRBV7-9	TRBJ2-6	ASSSPWGQTPSGANVLT
13	TRBV30	TRBJ2-2	AWLGQGPNTGELF
13	TRBV28	TRBJ2-3	ASSLPTASIDTQY
9	TRBV20-1	TRBJ2-7	SARTSGEQY
13	TRBV28	TRBJ2-5	ASSPRLAGIETQY
11	TRBV15	TRBJ2-5	ATSRGQQETQY